These 28 T cell receptor beta chains originate from one sample sequenced in a study of a mutant IDH1 vaccine in newly diagnosed glioma. Stated time point: week 23, last vaccination. Topical imiquimod was applied with each vaccine dose, which held 300 ug of mutant IDH1 20-mer peptide. Profiled with immunoSEQ multiplex PCR; TCRdb holds only in-frame clones, not every one. Of tens of thousands of clones listed, over 70% were seen once; the top ten hold 10% to 15%. Their target antigens are unknown. The source material was PBMCs, sampled from a glioma patient whose treatment included an IDH1 peptide vaccine. The receptors were sampled from a man aged 18 to 30 with glioma.

J is TRBJ2-1 and V is TRBV7-9, with 12 bases lining up with TRBD2. The V gene end was trimmed by 5 bases and the J gene end by 5 bases; junction bases not matched to a gene: 7. The CDR3 consists of 16 residues. Germline CDR1 is SEHNR and CDR2 is FQNEAQ (reference sequence). The CDR3 here is CASSLGLAGTDNEQFF. The CDR3 DNA reads as TGTGCCAGCAGCCTAGGACTAGCGGGGACGGACAATGAGCAGTTCTTC.

In this sample, this clone turned up a few times. The V gene is TRBV29-1, the J gene TRBJ1-1, with 7 bases identical to TRBD1. The ends lost 6 bases at V and 4 bases at J; junction bases unmatched: 8. CDR3 length: 13 amino acids. Germline-derived CDR1 and CDR2 are SQVTM and ANQGSEA. The CDR3, as DNA: TGCAGCGTCTTGACAGGGTTGGGCACTGAAGCTTTCTTT. It yields the protein CSVLTGLGTEAFF.

The CDR3, as DNA: TGTGCCAGCAGCAAACAAGCGGGGCAGGGGAATGAGCAGTTCTTC. This codes for CASSKQAGQGNEQFF. V and J are TRBV6-4 and TRBJ2-1, with D tentatively TRBD2 (7 bases). The germline CDR1 and CDR2 sequences are MRHNA and SNTAGT. CDR3 size: 15 residues. V shed 6 bases and J shed 7 bases, with 19 bases lying between them.

The chain employs TRBV4-1 and TRBJ2-7; 7 bases are shared with TRBD1. The V gene end was trimmed by 4 bases and the J gene end by 3 bases; junction bases not matched to a gene: 9. Germline V CDR1 and CDR2: MGHRA, YSYEKL. This CDR3 has 15 amino acids. The CDR3 DNA follows: TGCGCCAGCAGCCCAATCGGGACAGTTAACTACGAGCAGTACTTC. Its protein product is CASSPIGTVNYEQYF.

The chain uses TRBV7-3 and TRBJ2-6; 8 positions match TRBD2. Trimming took 5 bases from V and 2 from J; bases not matched to a gene: 11. The CDR3 runs 18 residues. CDR1 SGHTA and CDR2 FQGTGA come from the germline V gene. The CDR3 sequence is CASSPGSGGPTGANVLTF. CDR3 sequence (DNA): TGTGCCAGCAGCCCGGGGTCGGGGGGGCCCACTGGGGCCAACGTCCTGACTTTC.

The chain is built from TRBV2 and TRBJ2-1, with D possibly matching TRBD2 (6 bases). The V gene's germline CDR1 is SNHLY and CDR2 FYNNEI. The CDR3 has 13 residues. The ends were cut back, 6 bases at V and 6 bases at J, with 12 bases in the middle. CDR3 protein: CASRDGTGNEQFF. Written as DNA, the CDR3 is TGTGCCAGCAGAGATGGGACTGGCAATGAGCAGTTCTTC.

This clone was recorded only once. This rearrangement joins TRBV27 to TRBJ1-1; D gene unclear. Germline-derived CDR1 and CDR2 are MNHEY and SMNVEV (reference sequence). The CDR3 spans 15 residues. V was pared by 0 bases and J by 4 bases, with 12 bases between. In DNA form, the CDR3 reads TGTGCCAGCAGTTTATCTGGTGAGGTGAGCACTGAAGCTTTCTTT. Translating gives CASSLSGEVSTEAFF.

The chain is built from TRBV19 and TRBJ1-5; D call uncertain. V lost 5 bases, J lost 7 bases, and 12 bases lay in between. In germline, CDR1 is LNHDA, CDR2 SQIVND (reference sequence). This CDR3 has 13 residues. The CDR3 nucleotides read TGTGCCAGTAGTGGTACCCCCCGGCAGCCCCAGCATTTT. This sequence encodes CASSGTPRQPQHF.

Only one count was recorded for this clone. The rearrangement joins TRBV9 to TRBJ2-6; D is uncertain. V gave up 7 bases and J gave up 0 bases, with 11 bases separating them. The CDR3 extends over 15 amino acids. The germline V gene encodes CDR1 SGDLS and CDR2 YYNGEE. In DNA form, the CDR3 reads TGTGCCAGCTCCGGATTGAGCTCTGGGGCCAACGTCCTGACTTTC. Protein: CASSGLSSGANVLTF.

The chain has TRBV7-2 and TRBJ2-5; D gene unclear. The CDR3 loop spans 16 amino acids. Trimming took off 1 base at V and 1 base at J, with 13 bases between the two ends. Germline lookup yields CDR1 SGHTA and CDR2 FQGNSA. CDR3 coding DNA: TGTGCCAGCAGCTTAGACAGAAGATGGCCCCAAGAGACCCAGTACTTC. Encoded protein: CASSLDRRWPQETQYF.

The V and J genes are TRBV6-6 and TRBJ1-1; perhaps TRBD1 as D (5 bases). The CDR3 consists of 11 residues. V was trimmed by 5 bases and J by 7 bases, leaving 8 bases between them. Germline CDR1 and CDR2: MNHNY and SVGAGI (reference sequence). The CDR3 nucleotides are TGTGCCAGCAGTGCCGACAGTGAAGCTTTCTTT. Protein product: CASSADSEAFF.

This chain uses TRBV23-1 with TRBJ1-2; possible D gene TRBD1, 6 bases. TRBV23-1 belongs to the ORF category, with a function that is uncertain. Trimming cost V 7 bases and J 8 bases, with 14 bases left between them. The CDR3 runs to 12 residues. The CDR3 region has the DNA TGCGCCAGCATGGGGGGCTCGTCAGGCTACACCTTC. Translated, it gives CASMGGSSGYTF.

V and J are TRBV6-1 and TRBJ1-2, with 9 bases identical to TRBD1. V shed 4 bases and J 2 bases; nucleotides not matched to a gene: 5. Germline lookup yields CDR1 MNHNS and CDR2 SASEGT. This CDR3 region has 15 residues. CDR3 in amino acids: CASSAPGQGNYGYTF. DNA of the CDR3: TGTGCCAGCAGTGCTCCGGGACAGGGAAACTATGGCTACACCTTC.

The chain couples TRBV5-4 to TRBJ1-2; TRBD1 matches 8 bases. V lost 4 bases and J lost 7; bases outside the gene matches: 3. Germline lookup yields CDR1 SGHNT and CDR2 YYREEE (reference sequence). CDR3 length: 12 residues. For the CDR3, the DNA is TGTGCCAGCAGCACCGGACAGGGTGGCTACACCTTC. The encoded protein is CASSTGQGGYTF.

The rearrangement uses TRBV4-3 and TRBJ1-4; D possibly corresponds to TRBD1 (5 bases). Trimming pared 0 bases from V and 7 bases from J, leaving 15 bases between. This CDR3 region has 16 residues. CDR1 is LGHNA, CDR2 YSLEER, per germline. The chain's CDR3 is CASSQDWGVRGEKLFF. The CDR3 DNA sequence: TGCGCCAGCAGCCAAGATTGGGGGGTGAGGGGTGAAAAACTGTTTTTT.

This sequence joins TRBV4-3 and TRBJ1-3; the D is unclear. Germline V lookup: CDR1 LGHNA, CDR2 YSLEER. V lost 0 bases, J lost 0 bases, and 9 bases lay in between. The CDR3 sequence is 16 residues long. CDR3 sequence: CASSQDPDRSGNTIYF. Written as DNA, the CDR3 is TGCGCCAGCAGCCAAGATCCGGATCGCTCTGGAAACACCATATATTTT.

Regarding this clone: No DNA is shown, since the ends of the CDR3 on it are uncertain; the CDR3 is the one TCRdb lists. CDR3 region: CAISTSGHEGYTF. The chain combines TRBV10-3 with TRBJ1-2; the table gives TRBD1 as D, unverified against the DNA. The CDR3 extends over 13 residues, inclusive of both ends. Looked up from germline, CDR1 is ENHRY and CDR2 is SYGVKD.

This chain connects TRBV6-5 to TRBJ1-1; 7 bases are shared with TRBD1. CDR1 is MNHEY, CDR2 SVGAGI, per germline. The CDR3 is made up of 16 amino acids. V lost 2 bases to trimming and J lost 10 bases; unmatched junction nucleotides: 16. In DNA, the CDR3 is TGTGCCAGCAGTTACACTCTTGGACAGGTCGGCAATGGAGCTTTCTTT. Its translation: CASSYTLGQVGNGAFF.

Of note for this clone: One junction end does not reproduce the germline sequence, and a read error may be involved. Here the CDR3 reads CASTSDRGEGF. In nucleotides, the CDR3 is TGTGCCAGCACCTCTGACAGGGGAGAAGGATTT. The chain combines TRBV28 with TRBJ1-1; 8 bases map to TRBD1. The CDR3 length is 11 residues. Per germline, CDR1 MDHEN and CDR2 SYDVKM.

The chain combines TRBV7-8 with TRBJ1-3, with TRBD1 as a possible D gene (6 bases). V was trimmed by 5 bases and J by 4 bases, leaving 15 bases between them. Germline-derived CDR1 and CDR2 are SGHVS and FQNEAQ. The CDR3 contains 15 residues. The CDR3 DNA reads TGTGCCAGCAGCGCGACAGGAATGCGGGGAAACACCATATATTTT. It specifies CASSATGMRGNTIYF.

The J gene is TRBJ1-5, the V gene TRBV9; D gene unclear. Per germline, CDR1 SGDLS and CDR2 YYNGEE. V was trimmed by 0 bases and J by 3 bases, leaving 7 bases between them. This CDR3 has 14 amino acids. The CDR3 region has the DNA TGTGCCAGCAGCGTAGAGGCAAACAATCAGCCCCAGCATTTT. Protein product: CASSVEANNQPQHF.

The CDR3: CATKGQGTDTQYF. CDR3 DNA sequence: TGTGCCACCAAAGGACAAGGCACAGATACGCAGTATTTT. This rearrangement joins TRBV2 to TRBJ2-3, with D perhaps TRBD1 (5 bases). Trimming cost V 10 bases and J 1 base, with 12 bases left between them. The CDR3 is made up of 13 amino acids. Germline V gene lookup returns CDR1 SNHLY and CDR2 FYNNEI.

The V call is TRBV18, the J call TRBJ1-2; possibly TRBD1 for D (5 bases). The CDR3 is made up of 15 amino acids. The germline CDR1 and CDR2 sequences are KGHSH and LQKENI. Trimming removed 3 bases from V and 3 bases from J, with 14 bases in between. This CDR3 reads CASSPERLGDYGYTF. The CDR3 region has the DNA TGTGCCAGCTCACCGGAGAGGTTGGGGGACTATGGCTACACCTTC.

V usage is TRBV10-3 and J usage is TRBJ1-5, with D possibly matching TRBD1 (6 bases). V lost 1 base, J lost 3 bases, and 13 bases lay in between. Germline CDR1 ENHRY, CDR2 SYGVKD. The CDR3 is made up of 16 amino acids. CDR3 sequence reads: CAISEYGTTFNQPQHF. CDR3 bases: TGTGCCATCAGTGAGTACGGGACAACGTTCAATCAGCCCCAGCATTTT.

The CDR3 region has the DNA TGTGCCAGCAGTTTCTCGAGGTACGAGCAGTACTTC. This gives the protein CASSFSRYEQYF. V is TRBV28 and J is TRBJ2-7; D is unclear. The CDR3 runs 12 residues. V was trimmed by 3 bases and J by 4 bases, leaving 7 bases between them. From germline, CDR1 is MDHEN and CDR2 SYDVKM.

The V call is TRBV5-4, the J call TRBJ2-5, with 7 bases fitting TRBD1. The CDR3 covers 16 residues. V dropped 6 bases and J dropped 1; count of bases not matched to a gene: 12. From germline, CDR1 is SGHNT and CDR2 YYREEE (reference sequence). CDR3: CASTLRETGFQETQYF. DNA for the CDR3: TGTGCCAGCACTTTGAGGGAGACAGGGTTCCAAGAGACCCAGTACTTC.

The rearrangement joins TRBV11-2 to TRBJ2-7; TRBD1 agrees at 8 bases. Germline V CDR1 and CDR2: SGHAT, FQNNGV. V lost 3 bases, J lost 3 bases, and 16 bases stayed unmatched. The CDR3 contains 18 residues. The CDR3 loop is CASSLGMSSGTGRYEQYF. The CDR3 nucleotides read TGTGCCAGCAGCTTGGGGATGAGCTCCGGGACAGGTCGCTACGAGCAGTACTTC.

By frequency in the sample, this clone is medium-sized (0.01 to 0.1%). The V and J genes are TRBV21-1 and TRBJ1-5. TRBV21-1 is annotated as a pseudogene. CDR3 length: 15 residues. The CDR3 DNA sequence: TGTGCCAGCAGCAGAGGGAGAGGAGGCGGTCAGCCCCAGCATTTT. Amino acids: CASSRGRGGGQPQHF.